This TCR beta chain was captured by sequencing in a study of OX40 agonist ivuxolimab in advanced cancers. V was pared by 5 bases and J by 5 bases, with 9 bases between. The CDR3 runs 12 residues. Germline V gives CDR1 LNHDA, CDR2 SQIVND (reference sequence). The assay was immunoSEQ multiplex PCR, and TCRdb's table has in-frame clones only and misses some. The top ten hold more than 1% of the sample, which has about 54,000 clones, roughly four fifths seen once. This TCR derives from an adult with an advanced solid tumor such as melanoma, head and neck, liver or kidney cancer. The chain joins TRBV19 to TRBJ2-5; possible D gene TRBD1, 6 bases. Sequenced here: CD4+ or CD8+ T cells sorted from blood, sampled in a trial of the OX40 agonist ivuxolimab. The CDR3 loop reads CASSYRDETQYF. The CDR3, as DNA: TGTGCCAGTAGTTACAGGGACGAGACCCAGTACTTC.